In its sample, the clone carrying this T cell receptor beta chain was seen many times. This entry comes from a study of cytomegalovirus exposure and HLA in healthy donors. The CDR3 extends over 15 amino acids. Looked up from germline, CDR1 is MNHNS and CDR2 is SASEGT. Trimming took 3 bases from V and 1 from J, leaving 12 bases between them. Use of 60 Vbeta and 13 Jbeta primers characterized the PCR. Only in-frame clones appear in the TCRdb table, and some are missing; sequencing was by immunoSEQ multiplex PCR. The sample holds about 98,000 clones, over 60% seen once. The sequenced material came from PBMCs. The sequence was obtained from a human donor in good health. This rearrangement joins TRBV6-1 to TRBJ1-1; weak D call: TRBD1 (5 bases). CDR3 in amino acids: CASSDLREANTEAFF. The CDR3 nucleotides are TGTGCCAGCAGTGACCTCAGGGAAGCGAACACTGAAGCTTTCTTT.